These 32 T cell receptor beta chains originate from one sample sequenced in a study of OX40 agonist ivuxolimab in advanced cancers. The protocol was immunoSEQ multiplex PCR, while the TCRdb copy is restricted to in-frame clones and leaves out a portion. The sample lists 55,000 to 60,000 clones; about 93% were seen once. The sample here was CD4+ or CD8+ T cells sorted from blood, taken in a trial of the OX40 agonist ivuxolimab. The receptors here all came from an adult with an advanced solid tumor such as melanoma, head and neck, liver or kidney cancer.

This chain connects TRBV27 to TRBJ2-1, with unresolved D. CDR1 is MNHEY and CDR2 is SMNVEV in the germline V gene (reference sequence). The CDR3 length is 14 residues. V was clipped by 3 bases and J by 0 bases, with 6 bases between them. The CDR3, as DNA: TGTGCCAGCAGTTTTGGGGTCTCCTACAATGAGCAGTTCTTC. This sequence encodes CASSFGVSYNEQFF.

As for this clone: Different DNA sequences within this sample yield the same CDR3. The gene calls are TRBV7-9 and TRBJ2-2; D remains unclear. The CDR3 consists of 12 residues. Germline V gene lookup returns CDR1 SEHNR and CDR2 FQNEAQ (reference sequence). Deletions cut 3 bases from V and 4 bases from J, with 3 bases between. In nucleotides, the CDR3 is TGTGCCAGCAGCTTGGTCACCGGGGAGCTGTTTTTT. Protein: CASSLVTGELFF.

J is TRBJ2-2 and V is TRBV19; 10 bases fit TRBD1. The germline gives CDR1 LNHDA, CDR2 SQIVND (reference sequence). The CDR3 has 15 amino acids. The V gene end was trimmed by 5 bases and the J gene end by 6 bases; junction bases not matched to a gene: 6. This chain's CDR3 is CASSSSGTGAGELFF. For the CDR3, the DNA is TGTGCCAGTAGTTCCTCCGGGACAGGGGCCGGGGAGCTGTTTTTT. Together with reference TRBV19 and TRBJ2-2, the CDR3 gives the full variable domain: DGGITQSPKYLFRKEGQNVTLSCEQNLNHDAMYWYRQDPGQGLRLIYYSQIVNDFQKGDIAEGYSVSREKKESFPLTVTSAQKNPTAFYLCASSSSGTGAGELFFGEGSRLTVL.

The chain joins TRBV28 to TRBJ1-1, with unresolved D. The CDR3 runs to 13 residues. Trimming removed 3 bases at V and 3 bases at J, with 8 bases between. Germline CDR1 reads MDHEN; CDR2 reads SYDVKM. The CDR3 loop reads CASSLATYTEAFF. In DNA form, the CDR3 reads TGTGCCAGCAGTTTGGCAACTTACACTGAAGCTTTCTTT.

The chain links TRBV11-2 to TRBJ2-7; 7 bases match TRBD2. With V trimmed by 5 bases and J by 3 bases, 13 bases remained unmatched. This CDR3 region has 16 residues. Germline V gene data show CDR1 as SGHAT and CDR2 as FQNNGV. CDR3 amino acids: CASSVGSGGRVYEQYF. The CDR3 DNA reads TGTGCCAGCAGCGTAGGGTCAGGCGGGAGAGTCTACGAGCAGTACTTC.

The J gene is TRBJ2-7, the V gene TRBV5-1, with TRBD2 identical over 11 bases. This CDR3 is 19 amino acids long. Trimming at V came to 4 bases and at J to 3 bases, leaving 18 bases not matched to a gene. The germline V gene encodes CDR1 SGHRS and CDR2 YFSETQ. Written as DNA, the CDR3 is TGCGCCAGCAGCCCTATCGGGACTAGCGGCCCCGGGCGTAACTACGAGCAGTACTTC. Protein: CASSPIGTSGPGRNYEQYF.

The chain's CDR3 is CASSVSRRTEAFF. The CDR3 bases are TGTGCCAGCAGTGTTTCCCGACGCACTGAAGCTTTCTTT. The rearrangement uses TRBV11-3 and TRBJ1-1; no firm D call. The CDR3 is made up of 13 amino acids. V shed 6 bases and J shed 4 bases, with 12 bases lying between them. The V gene's germline CDR1 is SGHNT and CDR2 YENEEA.

The chain employs TRBV15 and TRBJ2-1; possible D gene TRBD2, 6 bases. Germline values: CDR1 LNHNV, CDR2 YYDKDF (reference sequence). CDR3 length equals 15 residues. V was trimmed by 4 bases and J by 6 bases, leaving 16 bases between them. The CDR3: CATSNPGLYSNEQFF. CDR3 DNA: TGTGCCACCAGCAATCCGGGACTCTACTCCAATGAGCAGTTCTTC.

J is TRBJ1-2 and V is TRBV28; 9 nucleotides agree with TRBD1. The J segment lost 8 bases and the V segment lost 4 bases, leaving 2 bases of the junction unmatched. The CDR3 totals 12 residues. The germline V gene encodes CDR1 MDHEN and CDR2 SYDVKM. CDR3 DNA sequence: TGTGCCAGCAGTTGGACAGGGGACGGCTACACCTTC. This encodes CASSWTGDGYTF.

This sequence joins TRBV7-8 and TRBJ2-2; tentatively, D is TRBD2 (6 bases). CDR3 size: 15 residues. Germline assignment: CDR1 SGHVS and CDR2 FQNEAQ. V was cut by 1 base and J by 5 bases, with 11 bases left in between. The CDR3 is CASSLEAGFTGELFF. CDR3 DNA sequence: TGTGCCAGCAGCTTAGAGGCGGGATTTACCGGGGAGCTGTTTTTT.

The gene calls are TRBV28 and TRBJ1-5; D remains unclear. The CDR3 length is 12 residues. Trimming removed 5 bases at V and 3 bases at J, with 5 bases between. Germline V lookup: CDR1 MDHEN, CDR2 SYDVKM. The CDR3 loop is CASSKYNQPQHF. Written as DNA, the CDR3 is TGTGCCAGCAGTAAATACAATCAGCCCCAGCATTTT.

The chain recombines TRBV4-3 with TRBJ2-5; D possibly corresponds to TRBD1 (5 bases). The CDR3 has 15 residues. CDR1 is LGHNA, CDR2 YSLEER, per germline. V was shortened by 0 bases and J by 5 bases, with 13 bases between the two germline ends. CDR3 sequence: CASSQDNNAGETQYF. CDR3 sequence (DNA): TGCGCCAGCAGCCAAGACAATAACGCAGGGGAGACCCAGTACTTC.

Here the CDR3 reads CASRTGSYEQYF. CDR3 sequence (DNA): TGTGCCAGCCGGACAGGGTCCTACGAGCAGTACTTC. The chain joins TRBV28 to TRBJ2-7; 8 bases line up with TRBD1. The CDR3 loop spans 12 amino acids. Unmatched junction bases numbered 1, after V lost 8 bases and J lost 1 base. CDR1 is MDHEN and CDR2 is SYDVKM in the germline V gene.

The chain combines TRBV28 with TRBJ1-4; 11 bases match TRBD1. The V gene's germline CDR1 is MDHEN and CDR2 SYDVKM. Unmatched junction bases numbered 4, after V lost 2 bases and J lost 8 bases. CDR3 length equals 15 residues. Here the CDR3 DNA reads TGTGCCAGCAGTTTAGACGGGACAGGGGGAGAAAAACTGTTTTTT. Protein: CASSLDGTGGEKLFF.

V usage is TRBV15 and J usage is TRBJ2-1; D possibly uses TRBD1 or TRBD2 (5 bases each). The CDR3 is 17 residues long. Germline values: CDR1 LNHNV, CDR2 YYDKDF (reference sequence). V lost 0 bases and J 6 bases, leaving 18 bases between the germline ends. CDR3 loop: CATSRDYGTPRGNEQFF. DNA of the CDR3: TGTGCCACCAGCAGAGATTATGGGACCCCAAGGGGCAATGAGCAGTTCTTC.

This clone was observed a handful of times. The rearrangement links TRBV5-6 to TRBJ2-7, with D perhaps matching TRBD1 or TRBD2 (5 bases each). With 3 bases removed from V and 6 bases from J, the gap between germline ends came to 13 bases. Germline values: CDR1 SGHDT, CDR2 YYEEEE. This CDR3 comprises 13 residues. The chain's CDR3 is CASSWDRSAEQYF. CDR3 nucleotides: TGTGCCAGCAGCTGGGACCGCTCGGCCGAGCAGTACTTC.

The gene calls are TRBV7-9 and TRBJ2-7; tentatively, D is TRBD2 (5 bases). Trimming left V 5 bases short and J 4 bases short, with 12 bases between. The germline V gene has CDR1 SEHNR and CDR2 FQNEAQ (reference sequence). The CDR3 is 13 amino acids. DNA for the CDR3: TGTGCCAGCAGCATAGATTCGGGATACGAGCAGTACTTC. It encodes CASSIDSGYEQYF.

The chain links TRBV7-9 to TRBJ2-1, with no clear D. The CDR3 is made up of 13 amino acids. Trimming cost V 2 bases and J 8 bases, with 10 bases left between them. Germline lookup yields CDR1 SEHNR and CDR2 FQNEAQ (reference sequence). Here the CDR3 reads CASSLRVWDEQFF. The CDR3, as DNA: TGTGCCAGCAGCTTAAGGGTCTGGGATGAGCAGTTCTTC.

J is TRBJ2-2 and V is TRBV9; no clear D. Germline loops: CDR1 SGDLS, CDR2 YYNGEE. This CDR3 has 12 residues. V was shortened by 2 bases and J by 4 bases, with 3 bases between the two germline ends. The DNA of the CDR3 is TGTGCCAGCAGCGTCTCCACCGGGGAGCTGTTTTTT. Protein product: CASSVSTGELFF.

The gene calls are TRBV6-1 and TRBJ2-7; perhaps TRBD1 as D (5 bases). The CDR3 covers 14 residues. Germline CDR1 MNHNS, CDR2 SASEGT. The V end lost 3 bases, the J end lost 1 base, and 10 bases lay between the germline ends. The CDR3 coding sequence is TGTGCCAGCAGTGAGGCAGGGTATTCCTACGAGCAGTACTTC. Encoded protein: CASSEAGYSYEQYF.

The J gene is TRBJ2-1, the V gene TRBV9, with D uncertain. Germline lookup yields CDR1 SGDLS and CDR2 YYNGEE. The CDR3 is made up of 15 amino acids. Deletions cut 0 bases from V and 4 bases from J, with 11 bases between. The chain's CDR3 is CASSVVGLSYNEQFF. In DNA form, the CDR3 reads TGTGCCAGCAGCGTAGTAGGCCTCTCTTACAATGAGCAGTTCTTC.

This chain uses TRBV27 with TRBJ2-7; D is unclear. The CDR3 is 12 amino acids. The V gene lost 0 bases and the J gene lost 5 bases, with 5 bases spanning the gap. The germline CDR1 and CDR2 sequences are MNHEY and SMNVEV (reference sequence). The CDR3 DNA is TGTGCCAGCAGTTTATCAGGGAACGAGCAGTACTTC. Translating gives CASSLSGNEQYF.

The chain couples TRBV7-3 to TRBJ1-1; D gene ambiguous. The CDR3 is made up of 17 amino acids. V shed 1 base and J shed 0 bases, with 15 bases lying between them. Germline CDR1 and CDR2: SGHTA and FQGTGA. CDR3 sequence (DNA): TGTGCCAGCAGCTTAAAGGGTCGTTTTGATGTGAACACTGAAGCTTTCTTT. Residues: CASSLKGRFDVNTEAFF. Full variable domain (remainder filled in from reference TRBV7-3 and TRBJ1-1): GAGVSQTPSNKVTEKGKYVELRCDPISGHTALYWYRQSLGQGPEFLIYFQGTGAADDSGLPNDRFFAVRPEGSVSTLKIQRTERGDSAVYLCASSLKGRFDVNTEAFFGQGTRLTVV.

This clone was counted a single time. The chain is built from TRBV7-8 and TRBJ2-7; 7 positions agree with TRBD1. Per the germline V gene, CDR1 is SGHVS and CDR2 is FQNEAQ. There are 15 residues in the CDR3. J gave up 0 bases and V 1 base, and 3 bases lay outside the gene matches. CDR3 nucleotides: TGTGCCAGCAGCTTAGAACAGGGGACCTCCTACGAGCAGTACTTC. Translated, it gives CASSLEQGTSYEQYF.

V and J are TRBV9 and TRBJ2-1, with 12 bases lining up with TRBD2. CDR1 and CDR2 from the germline V gene are SGDLS and YYNGEE. V was clipped by 6 bases and J by 7 bases; unmatched bases: 2. The CDR3 totals 13 residues. For the CDR3, the DNA is TGTGCCAGCACGACTAGCGGGAGAAATGAGCAGTTCTTC. Protein sequence: CASTTSGRNEQFF.

This chain uses TRBV5-4 with TRBJ2-7; TRBD1 might be the D (5 bases). V lost 0 bases to trimming and J lost 5 bases, with 15 bases between them. The CDR3 is 15 residues long. CDR1 and CDR2 from the germline V gene are SGHNT and YYREEE (reference sequence). CDR3: CASSLGQGFYDEQYF. CDR3 bases: TGTGCCAGCAGCTTGGGGCAGGGCTTTTATGACGAGCAGTACTTC.

The DNA of the CDR3 is TGCGCCAGCAGGCTCGGGACAGAAATCTTGAACACTGAAGCTTTCTTT. It is translated as CASRLGTEILNTEAFF. The V gene is TRBV10-1, the J gene TRBJ1-1; 7 bases are a match to TRBD1. Germline V gene lookup returns CDR1 WNHNN and CDR2 SYGVQD (reference sequence). The junction had 10 bases not matched to a gene; V was cut back by 6 bases and J by 0 bases. The CDR3 extends over 16 amino acids.

This chain joins TRBV10-3 and TRBJ2-2; 12 bases align to TRBD2. Unmatched junction bases numbered 11, after V lost 0 bases and J lost 6 bases. This CDR3 has 19 amino acids. The germline V gene encodes CDR1 ENHRY and CDR2 SYGVKD. DNA for the CDR3: TGTGCCATCAGTGAGTCGCTCTTTACTAGCGGGAGGCACCCCGGGGAGCTGTTTTTT. Translating gives CAISESLFTSGRHPGELFF.

This clone was observed once. The gene calls are TRBV29-1 and TRBJ2-2; D not certain. The CDR3 is 12 residues long. Germline loops: CDR1 SQVTM, CDR2 ANQGSEA. V dropped 5 bases and J dropped 5 bases, with 9 bases sitting between them. The CDR3: CSVRATTGELFF. For the CDR3, the DNA is TGCAGCGTTCGAGCCACTACCGGGGAGCTGTTTTTT.

The V and J genes are TRBV27 and TRBJ2-5; D is unresolved. From germline, CDR1 is MNHEY and CDR2 SMNVEV (reference sequence). This CDR3 has 15 amino acids. V lost 6 bases, J lost 5 bases, and 19 bases lay in between. CDR3 residues: CASRTYVGEQETQYF. The DNA for the CDR3 is TGTGCCAGCAGGACCTATGTTGGGGAACAGGAGACCCAGTACTTC.

The J gene is TRBJ1-5, the V gene TRBV4-1; perhaps TRBD1 as D (6 bases). Trimming removed 3 bases at V and 1 base at J, with 10 bases between. The germline V gene has CDR1 MGHRA and CDR2 YSYEKL. The CDR3 covers 15 residues. The chain's CDR3 is CASSQGAISNQPQHF. In nucleotides, the CDR3 is TGCGCCAGCAGCCAGGGGGCTATAAGCAATCAGCCCCAGCATTTT.

In nucleotides, the CDR3 is TGTGCCAGCAGCCAAAATTCCTTAGAGGGCGAAGCTTTCTTT. Amino acids: CASSQNSLEGEAFF. The chain carries TRBV14 and TRBJ1-1, with D unresolved. Trimming pared 2 bases from V and 8 bases from J, leaving 15 bases between. The CDR3 contains 14 residues. Germline CDR1 and CDR2: SGHDN and FVKESK.